This T cell receptor (beta chain) derives from a study of T cells in tuberculosis. Sequencing was performed with immunoSEQ multiplex PCR; in TCRdb, only in-frame clones are kept and a portion is missing. The top ten clones hold 2.4% of a sample with fewer than 35,000 clones, over 95% of them seen once. Unsorted cryopreserved PBMC were sequenced, averaging about 92,000 T cells per clinical donor. Germline V CDR1 and CDR2: KGHSH, LQKENI. This CDR3 has 15 amino acids. J gave up 5 bases and V 5 bases, and 9 bases lay outside the gene matches. V usage is TRBV18 and J usage is TRBJ2-5; 9 bases fit TRBD1. The sequencing sample was made of PBMCs. This receptor was obtained from a donor aged 10 to 29 with latent tuberculosis or without tuberculosis infection. The CDR3 loop reads CASSYQPDRGETQYF. CDR3 coding DNA: TGTGCCAGCTCATACCAACCCGACAGGGGGGAGACCCAGTACTTC. The complete variable domain, with remaining parts taken from reference TRBV18 and TRBJ2-5, reads NAGVMQNPRHLVRRRGQEARLRCSPMKGHSHVYWYRQLPEEGLKFMVYLQKENIIDESGMPKERFSAEFPKEGPSILRIQQVVRGDSAAYFCASSYQPDRGETQYFGPGTRLLVL.